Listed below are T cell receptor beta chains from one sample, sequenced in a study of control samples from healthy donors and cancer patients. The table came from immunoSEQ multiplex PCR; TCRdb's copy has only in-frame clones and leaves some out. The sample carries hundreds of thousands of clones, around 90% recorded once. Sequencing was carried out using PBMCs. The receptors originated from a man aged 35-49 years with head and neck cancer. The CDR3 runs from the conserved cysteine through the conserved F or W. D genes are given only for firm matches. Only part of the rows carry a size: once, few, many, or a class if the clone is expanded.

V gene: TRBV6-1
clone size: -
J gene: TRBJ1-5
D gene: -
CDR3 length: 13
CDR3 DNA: TGTGCCAGCAGTGAACTCTCGGGGCAGCCCCAGCATTTT
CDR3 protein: CASSELSGQPQHF

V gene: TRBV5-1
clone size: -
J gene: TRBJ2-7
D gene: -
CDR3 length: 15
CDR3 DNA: TGCGCCAGCAGCTTGCTACAGGGAAGGGGGTACGAGCAGTACTTC
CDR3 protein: CASSLLQGRGYEQYF

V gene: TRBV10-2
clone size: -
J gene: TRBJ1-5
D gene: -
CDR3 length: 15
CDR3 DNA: TGCGCCAGCAGTGAGTCGATACAGCATTGGCAGCCCCAGCATTTT
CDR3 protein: CASSESIQHWQPQHF

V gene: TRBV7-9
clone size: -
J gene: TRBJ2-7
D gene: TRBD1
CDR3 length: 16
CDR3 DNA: TGTGCCAGCAGCTTAGCGTCTGGGACAGACTCCTACGAGCAGTACTTC
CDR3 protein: CASSLASGTDSYEQYF

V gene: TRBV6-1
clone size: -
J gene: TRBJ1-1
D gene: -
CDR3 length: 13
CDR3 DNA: TGTGCCAGCAGTGAAACGGTGAACACTGAAGCTTTCTTT
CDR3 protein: CASSETVNTEAFF

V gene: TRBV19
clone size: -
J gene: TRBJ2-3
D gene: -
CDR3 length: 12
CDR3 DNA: TGTGCCAGTAGTCAGACAGTAAATACGCAGTATTTT
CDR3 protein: CASSQTVNTQYF

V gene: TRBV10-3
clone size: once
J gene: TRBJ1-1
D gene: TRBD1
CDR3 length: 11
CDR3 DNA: TGTGCCATCACAGGGGGCACTGAAGCTTTCTTT
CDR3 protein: CAITGGTEAFF

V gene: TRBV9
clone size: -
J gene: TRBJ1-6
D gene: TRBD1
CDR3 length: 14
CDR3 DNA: TGTGCCAGCAGCGTACAGGGGGACAATTCACCCCTCCACTTT
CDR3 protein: CASSVQGDNSPLHF

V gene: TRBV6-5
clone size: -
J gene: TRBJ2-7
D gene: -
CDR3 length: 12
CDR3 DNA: TGTGCCAGCCAAGGAGGCCCCTACGAGCAGTACTTC
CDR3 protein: CASQGGPYEQYF

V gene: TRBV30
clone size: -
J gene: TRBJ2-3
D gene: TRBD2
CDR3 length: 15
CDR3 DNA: TGTGCCTGGAGTGTTTTAGCGGGCCCCACAGATACGCAGTATTTT
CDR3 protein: CAWSVLAGPTDTQYF

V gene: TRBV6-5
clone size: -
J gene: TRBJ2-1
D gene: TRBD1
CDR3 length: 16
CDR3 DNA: TGTGCCAGCAGTTACTCATCCGGGACAGGGAGGCATGAGCAGTTCTTC
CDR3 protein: CASSYSSGTGRHEQFF

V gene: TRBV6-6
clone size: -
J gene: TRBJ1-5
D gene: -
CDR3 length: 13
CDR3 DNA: TGTGCCAGCAGCAGGGACAACAATCAGCCCCAGCATTTT
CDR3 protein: CASSRDNNQPQHF

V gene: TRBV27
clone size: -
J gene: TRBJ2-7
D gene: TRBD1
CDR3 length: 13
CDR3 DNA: TGTGCCAGCAGTCACGGACAGGCCTACGAGCAGTACTTC
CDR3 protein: CASSHGQAYEQYF

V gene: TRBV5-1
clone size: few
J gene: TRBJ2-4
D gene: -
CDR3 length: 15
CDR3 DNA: TGCGCCAGCAGGGTGAGGTCTGAGGCCAAAAACATTCAGTACTTC
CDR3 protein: CASRVRSEAKNIQYF

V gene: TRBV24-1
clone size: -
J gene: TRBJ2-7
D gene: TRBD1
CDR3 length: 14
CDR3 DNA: TGTGCCACCAGTGACCCGACAGGGGGCTACGAGCAGTACTTC
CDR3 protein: CATSDPTGGYEQYF

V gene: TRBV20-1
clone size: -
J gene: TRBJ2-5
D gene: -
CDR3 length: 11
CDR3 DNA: TGCAGTGCTATGAGAGGGGGGATCCAGTACTTC
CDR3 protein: CSAMRGGIQYF

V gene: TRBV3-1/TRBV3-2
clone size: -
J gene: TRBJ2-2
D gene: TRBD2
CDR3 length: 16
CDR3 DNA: TGTGCCAGCAGCCAAGTTAGCGGGAGTAACACCGGGGAGCTGTTTTTT
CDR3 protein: CASSQVSGSNTGELFF

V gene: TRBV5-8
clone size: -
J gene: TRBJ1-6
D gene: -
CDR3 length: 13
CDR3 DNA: TGTGCCAGCAGCCTCCGACAGACATACACCCTCCACTTT
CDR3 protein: CASSLRQTYTLHF

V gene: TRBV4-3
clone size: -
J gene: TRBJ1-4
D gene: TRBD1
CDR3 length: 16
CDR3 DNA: TGCGCCAGCAGCCGATCCGGGACAGGGGTAAATGAAAAACTGTTTTTT
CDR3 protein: CASSRSGTGVNEKLFF

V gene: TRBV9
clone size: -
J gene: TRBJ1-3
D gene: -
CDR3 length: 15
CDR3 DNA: TGTGCCAGCAGCCCCCCCGCAGGAAGGGGAAACACCATATATTTT
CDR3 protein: CASSPPAGRGNTIYF

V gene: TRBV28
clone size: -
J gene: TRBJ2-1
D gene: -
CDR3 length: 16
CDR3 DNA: TGTGCCAGCAGTACCCCAGCCGGGGGCTTCTACAATGAGCAGTTCTTC
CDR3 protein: CASSTPAGGFYNEQFF

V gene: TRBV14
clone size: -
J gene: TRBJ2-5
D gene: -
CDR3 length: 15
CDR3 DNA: TGTGCCAGCAGCCGAGGGGGGGGCTACCAAGAGACCCAGTACTTC
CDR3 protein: CASSRGGGYQETQYF

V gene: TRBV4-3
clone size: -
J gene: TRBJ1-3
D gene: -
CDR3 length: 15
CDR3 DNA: TGCGCCAGCAGCCAAAGTGCGGGGGTTGGAAACACCATATATTTT
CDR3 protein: CASSQSAGVGNTIYF

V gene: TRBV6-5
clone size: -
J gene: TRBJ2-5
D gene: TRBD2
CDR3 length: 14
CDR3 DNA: TGTGCCAGCAGTCCTAGCGGGGCCCGCGGGACCCAGTACTTC
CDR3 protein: CASSPSGARGTQYF

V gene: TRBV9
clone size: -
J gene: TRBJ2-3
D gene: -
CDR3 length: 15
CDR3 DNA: TGTGCCAGCAGCGTAGAGGCTAGCGGCACAGATACGCAGTATTTT
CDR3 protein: CASSVEASGTDTQYF

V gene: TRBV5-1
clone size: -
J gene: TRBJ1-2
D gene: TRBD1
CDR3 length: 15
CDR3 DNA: TGCGCCAGCAGCGTCGGGGACAGGGGTATCTATGGCTACACCTTC
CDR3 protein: CASSVGDRGIYGYTF

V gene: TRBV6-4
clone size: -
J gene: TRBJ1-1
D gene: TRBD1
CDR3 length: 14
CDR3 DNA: TGTGCCAGCAGACCCGGGACAGGGTGGTCTGAAGCTTTCTTT
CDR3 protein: CASRPGTGWSEAFF

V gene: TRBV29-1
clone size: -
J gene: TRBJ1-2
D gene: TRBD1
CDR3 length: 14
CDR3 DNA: TGCAGCGTTGTCTCTTGGGAGGGGGCGCAGGGCTACACCTTC
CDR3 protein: CSVVSWEGAQGYTF

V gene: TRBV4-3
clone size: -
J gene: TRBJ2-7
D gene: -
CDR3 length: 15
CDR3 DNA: TGCGCCAGCAGCCAAGATGTCGTCAACGGTTACGAGCAGTACTTC
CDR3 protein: CASSQDVVNGYEQYF

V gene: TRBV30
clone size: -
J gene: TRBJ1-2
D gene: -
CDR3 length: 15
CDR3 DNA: TGTGCCTGGAGTTTAGTCGGGGGGATCAACTATGGCTACACCTTC
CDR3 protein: CAWSLVGGINYGYTF

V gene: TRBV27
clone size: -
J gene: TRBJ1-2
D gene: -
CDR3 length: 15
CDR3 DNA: TGTGCCAGCAGTTTTAACCCGGGACGGCTCTATGGCTACACCTTC
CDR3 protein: CASSFNPGRLYGYTF